This note documents a single TCR beta chain sequence. The data derive from a study of blood T cell repertoires in COVID-19. Overall study: The cDNA or gDNA used as material had been derived from T cells, B-cell-depleted T cells, or PBMCs.

Under the authors' procedure: For nucleated cells, counts were estimated from reference gene primer amplification. The table came from immunoSEQ multiplex PCR; TCRdb's copy has only in-frame clones and leaves some out. That table furnishes V, J and clone size, whereas the DNA furnished D and trimming. The profile shows about 400,000 clones, roughly 87% of them singletons. Participant reports of clinical history set cohort assignment. Two consecutive negative NP/OP PCR tests, clearance, or resolved symptoms defined Cohort 3 recovery. The trim removed 3 bases at V and 5 bases at J, leaving 3 bases unmatched. In germline, CDR1 is SEHNR, CDR2 FQNEAQ (reference sequence). The CDR3 is 14 residues long.

The chain carries TRBV7-9 and TRBJ1-5; 8 bases line up with TRBD1. This TCR came from a woman in her 30s who had recovered from COVID-19. The material sequenced was PBMCs or T cells enriched from blood (not recorded which). CDR3 bases: TGTGCCAGCAGCTTTTCGACAGGGGATCAGCCCCAGCATTTT. Residues: CASSFSTGDQPQHF.